This TCR beta chain was recovered during a study of blood T cell repertoires in COVID-19. From germline, CDR1 is MGHRA and CDR2 YSYEKL. The CDR3 is made up of 16 amino acids. V dropped 1 base and J dropped 4 bases, with 16 bases sitting between them. Clones were read by immunoSEQ multiplex PCR, and TCRdb kept only the in-frame ones, dropping some. Altogether 250,000 or so clones are present, 85% being singletons, with the ten largest covering more than 6%. The clonotype was recovered from a woman in her sixties or seventies with active or convalescent COVID-19. The V gene is TRBV4-1, the J gene TRBJ1-1, with a possible D match to TRBD1 (6 bases). Sequenced input: peripheral blood. Written as DNA, the CDR3 is TGCGCCAGCAGCCAAGCGGCCGCAGGGGTGGGCACTGAAGCTTTCTTT. Its protein is CASSQAAAGVGTEAFF.